This is a list of T cell receptor beta chains from one sample in a study of T cell repertoires in cytomegalovirus infection. TCRdb processed the reads anew with MiXCR; each CDR3 protein has one entry. This repertoire shows about 830,000 distinct CDR3 sequences, less than 35% found once; its top ten account for roughly 12%. The antigens these receptors bind are not known. The sequences come from cultured CD8+ T cells from PBMCs, collected from culture after CMV antigen stimulation. The source is a human donor in good health (CMV status not recorded). Some clones in this sample may be carry-over from other donors' samples. Each CDR3 is given with its conserved first and last residue. The D gene is left open where the match is weak. Size tells how often a clone was seen (once, few, many) or the class of an expanded clone, and some rows leave it out.

clone_size j_call v_call d_call cdr3_aa cdr3_nt
. TRBJ2-1 TRBV6-2/TRBV6-3 TRBD2 CTSTDPAGGLYNEQFF TGTACCAGCACCGACCCGGCGGGGGGGTTGTACAATGAGCAGTTCTTC
. TRBJ2-1 TRBV27 . CASSLRRNEQFF TGTGCCAGCAGTTTAAGGCGAAATGAGCAGTTCTTC
few TRBJ2-2 TRBV7-3 . CASSFGLTTGELFF TGTGCCAGCAGCTTCGGTCTGACCACCGGGGAGCTGTTTTTT
few TRBJ1-5 TRBV15 . CATSRGTSNQPQHF TGTGCCACCAGCAGAGGGACGAGCAATCAGCCCCAGCATTTT
. TRBJ2-1 TRBV11-3 TRBD1 CASSSMDRGYNEQFF TGTGCCAGCAGCTCTATGGACAGGGGCTACAATGAGCAGTTCTTC
. TRBJ2-5 TRBV12-3/TRBV12-4 . CASSGGGTPQETQYF TGTGCCAGCAGTGGAGGCGGGACACCACAAGAGACCCAGTACTTC
few TRBJ2-2 TRBV2 TRBD1 CASRDVLRDRSTGELFF TGTGCCAGCAGGGACGTACTGAGGGACAGGAGTACCGGGGAGCTGTTTTTT
few TRBJ2-1 TRBV27 TRBD1 CASSPGQGVVNEQFF TGTGCCAGCAGTCCGGGACAGGGGGTAGTCAATGAGCAGTTCTTC
. TRBJ2-1 TRBV6-5 . CASSYSTSWGQFF TGTGCCAGCAGTTACTCGACTAGTTGGGGGCAGTTCTTC
few TRBJ2-7 TRBV7-9 . CASSHRDRPYEQYF TGTGCCAGCAGCCACCGGGACCGGCCCTACGAGCAGTACTTC
. TRBJ2-7 TRBV2 TRBD1 CASSEALGTGVPYEQYF TGTGCCAGCAGTGAAGCGTTGGGGACAGGGGTACCCTACGAGCAGTACTTC
. TRBJ2-2 TRBV12-3/TRBV12-4 . CASSFWGRDAAYRGELFF TGTGCCAGCAGTTTTTGGGGCCGGGACGCAGCTTACCGCGGGGAGCTGTTTTTT
. TRBJ2-1 TRBV28 TRBD1 CASSYKRGRDRGLYNEQFF TGTGCCAGCTCATATAAACGTGGTAGGGACAGGGGTTTGTACAATGAGCAGTTCTTC
. TRBJ2-1 TRBV6-5 . CASSPGIGALEQFF TGTGCCAGCAGTCCAGGTATCGGGGCGCTTGAGCAGTTCTTC
. TRBJ1-2 TRBV4-2 TRBD1 CASSPRPGTGGEDYGYTF TGTGCCAGCAGCCCACGTCCCGGGACAGGGGGCGAAGACTATGGCTACACCTTC
. TRBJ1-2 TRBV5-6 TRBD1 CASRRGPGQGYSGGYTF TGTGCCAGCAGAAGGGGACCGGGACAGGGGTATTCGGGAGGCTACACCTTC
few TRBJ1-2 TRBV10-2 . CASSEGSSSPQNYGYTF TGCGCCAGCAGTGAGGGATCGTCCTCCCCCCAAAACTATGGCTACACCTTC
few TRBJ2-6 TRBV7-3 . CASSFVGANVLTF TGTGCCAGCAGCTTTGTCGGGGCCAACGTCCTGACTTTC
many TRBJ2-5 TRBV20-1 TRBD2 CSARPLAGRGETQYF TGCAGTGCTAGACCTTTAGCGGGGCGGGGAGAGACCCAGTACTTC
. TRBJ2-7 TRBV27 . CASSLSGTMGEQYF TGTGCCAGCAGTTTAAGTGGGACAATGGGCGAGCAGTACTTC
few TRBJ2-7 TRBV6-5 . CASSYRVGWGEASYEQYF TGTGCCAGCAGTTACCGTGTAGGGTGGGGGGAAGCATCCTACGAGCAGTACTTC
few TRBJ2-5 TRBV7-7 . CASSYLARETQYF TGTGCTAGCAGCTATCTAGCGCGCGAGACCCAGTACTTC
. TRBJ2-7 TRBV7-2 . CASNSTGASYEQYF TGTGCCAGCAACTCAACCGGGGCCTCCTACGAGCAGTACTTC
. TRBJ1-4 TRBV9 TRBD1 CASSVEQGDNEKLFF TGTGCCAGCAGCGTAGAGCAGGGGGATAATGAAAAACTGTTTTTT
. TRBJ1-1 TRBV6-5 TRBD1 CASSFQGQLNTEAFF TGTGCCAGCAGTTTCCAGGGACAGCTGAACACTGAAGCTTTCTTT
. TRBJ1-2 TRBV6-5 . CASSYVVIYGYTF TGTGCCAGCAGTTACGTTGTTATCTATGGCTACACCTTC
. TRBJ2-2 TRBV6-4 . CASSAFHGINRPDGGELFF TGTGCCAGCAGTGCGTTCCACGGGATTAACCGGCCCGATGGCGGGGAGCTGTTTTTT
few TRBJ2-3 TRBV2 . CASSEDFSGMNTQYF TGTGCCAGCAGTGAAGACTTTTCAGGGATGAATACGCAGTATTTT
few TRBJ2-3 TRBV6-6 . CASSYGGGPFSTDTQYF TGTGCCAGCAGTTACGGCGGGGGCCCTTTCAGCACAGATACGCAGTATTTT
. TRBJ1-1 TRBV11-3 . CASSLDSGGTEAFF TGTGCCAGCAGCTTAGATTCAGGAGGTACTGAAGCTTTCTTT
. TRBJ2-3 TRBV11-2 . CASRLSSQGLDTQYF TGTGCCAGCAGATTGTCCTCCCAGGGCTTAGATACGCAGTATTTT
. TRBJ2-3 TRBV7-6 TRBD2 CASSFATSGGTPEHF TGTGCCAGCAGCTTCGCTACTAGCGGGGGCACTCCTGAGCATTTT
. TRBJ2-7 TRBV7-9 . CASSLDQGLEQYF TGTGCCAGCAGCTTAGACCAGGGGCTCGAGCAGTACTTC
. TRBJ1-1 TRBV7-3 . CASSFNVGGNTEAFF TGTGCCAGCAGCTTCAATGTGGGGGGGAACACTGAAGCTTTCTTT
few TRBJ2-7 TRBV7-2 TRBD2 CASSWASGFDSYEQYF TGTGCCAGCAGCTGGGCTAGCGGGTTCGACTCCTACGAGCAGTACTTC
many TRBJ2-5 TRBV27 . CASSLSWGETQYF TGTGCCAGCAGTTTATCGTGGGGTGAGACCCAGTACTTC
many TRBJ1-2 TRBV7-9 . CASSHSLGVYGYTF TGTGCCAGCAGCCACTCATTGGGCGTCTATGGCTACACCTTC
. TRBJ2-7 TRBV27 TRBD1 CASSSSTGQVVYEQYF TGTGCCAGCAGTTCCTCGACTGGACAGGTGGTCTACGAGCAGTACTTC
many TRBJ1-1 TRBV7-9 . CASSPGTPEAFF TGTGCCAGCAGCCCCGGGACTCCTGAAGCTTTCTTT
. TRBJ2-1 TRBV7-7 . CASSFKGTDEQFF TGTGCTAGCAGCTTCAAGGGGACCGATGAGCAGTTCTTC
. TRBJ1-4 TRBV7-8 . CASSSRRGPEKLFF TGTGCCAGCAGCTCACGGCGGGGGCCTGAAAAACTGTTTTTT
. TRBJ1-6 TRBV28 TRBD1 CASSWDRALNLPLHF TGTGCCAGCAGTTGGGACAGGGCTTTGAATTTACCCCTCCACTTT
. TRBJ2-1 TRBV4-1 . CASSHPGANEQFF TGCGCCAGCAGCCACCCCGGGGCGAATGAGCAGTTCTTC
. TRBJ2-7 TRBV6-6 . CASSYRQDGASEQYF TGTGCCAGCAGTTACAGGCAGGATGGGGCCTCCGAGCAGTACTTC
many TRBJ2-3 TRBV6-1 TRBD2 CASSPELPGLAGDTDTQYF TGTGCCAGCAGCCCAGAACTCCCGGGACTAGCGGGGGACACAGATACGCAGTATTTT
. TRBJ2-7 TRBV6-1 . CASTLTRGYEQYF TGTGCCAGCACCTTAACGAGGGGCTACGAGCAGTACTTC
few TRBJ1-5 TRBV7-9 . CASSSANPWTEKIGQPQHF TGTGCCAGCAGCTCCGCTAACCCGTGGACAGAAAAAATCGGTCAGCCCCAGCATTTT
few TRBJ2-5 TRBV6-2/TRBV6-3 . CASMEVLQETQYF TGTGCCAGCATGGAGGTCCTCCAAGAGACCCAGTACTTC